This passage covers 5 T cell receptor beta chains from one sample sequenced in a study of blood T cell repertoires in COVID-19. Some clones are missing from TCRdb's copy, which holds only in-frame ones; the method was immunoSEQ multiplex PCR. This sample has about 99,000 clones; roughly 78% occur once, and the top ten carry roughly 20%. Input material: peripheral blood. Source of these receptors: a woman of 80 years or more with active or convalescent COVID-19.

This clone was found a few times. This chain uses TRBV5-3 with TRBJ2-1; the match to TRBD2 covers 7 bases. TRBV5-3 is an ORF, and what it does is uncertain. The CDR3 is 15 residues long. After removal of 0 bases from V and 8 bases from J, the junction contained 8 bases not matched to a gene. CDR3 DNA sequence: TGTGCCAGAAGCTTGGGGCTAGCGGCCTTCGATGAGCAGTTCTTC. As protein: CARSLGLAAFDEQFF.

The chain couples TRBV19 to TRBJ1-1; D not resolved. CDR1 and CDR2 from the germline V gene are LNHDA and SQIVND (reference sequence). The V end lost 4 bases, the J end lost 0 bases, and 12 bases lay between the germline ends. The CDR3 sequence is 15 residues long. CDR3 region: CASSRLEAMNTEAFF. The CDR3 DNA follows: TGTGCCAGTAGTAGGCTCGAGGCCATGAACACTGAAGCTTTCTTT.

The chain joins TRBV6-1 to TRBJ1-1, with 7 nucleotides matching TRBD1. V trimming: 2 bases; J trimming: 4 bases; junction bases outside the gene matches: 1. This CDR3 has 13 amino acids. CDR1 and CDR2 from the germline V gene are MNHNS and SASEGT. The DNA of the CDR3 is TGTGCCAGCAGTGAACAGGGGGGCACTGAAGCTTTCTTT. Its protein product is CASSEQGGTEAFF.

The chain uses TRBV9 and TRBJ1-2, with D possibly being TRBD1 (6 bases). This CDR3 is 13 amino acids long. Germline assignment: CDR1 SGDLS and CDR2 YYNGEE. The ends were cut back, 4 bases at V and 12 bases at J, with 19 bases in the middle. The CDR3 region is CASSSQTGFFHTF. For the CDR3, the DNA is TGTGCCAGCAGCTCACAAACAGGGTTTTTCCACACCTTC. Full variable domain (rest looked up from reference TRBV9 and TRBJ1-2): DSGVTQTPKHLITATGQRVTLRCSPRSGDLSVYWYQQSLDQGLQFLIQYYNGEERAKGNILERFSAQQFPDLHSELNLSSLELGDSALYFCASSSQTGFFHTFGSGTRLTVV.

The chain employs TRBV7-2 and TRBJ2-7; 7 bases fit TRBD2. Germline CDR1 is SGHTA and CDR2 is FQGNSA. This CDR3 has 14 amino acids. V was clipped by 5 bases and J by 6 bases; unmatched bases: 10. CDR3: CASSPDSPGGEQYF. The CDR3 DNA reads as TGTGCCAGCAGCCCCGACTCCCCGGGGGGCGAGCAGTACTTC.